This T cell receptor beta chain came from a study of Graves' ophthalmopathy and Graves' hyperthyroidism. This clonotype was seen a handful of times. What it binds is not known. Ineligible for inclusion were patients with other autoimmune diseases, uncontrolled infections, pregnancy or lactation. The CDR3 totals 15 residues. V was cut by 8 bases and J by 7 bases, with 18 bases left in between. The germline V gene has CDR1 MGHDK and CDR2 SYGVNS. Study conclusions and caveats: In predicting ophthalmopathy progression, the model reached about 71% sensitivity and 72% to 80% specificity.

RNA transcripts served as template for amplifying TCR beta CDR3 sequences. HTBI primers served in a first-round RT-PCR, which a second-round multiplex PCR followed. A single record per CDR3 protein comes from TCRdb applying MiXCR to the multiplex PCR reads. The table has hundreds of thousands of distinct CDR3 sequences, approximately 39% seen once; the top ten hold under 3.5%. Sample: peripheral blood. This TCR was recovered from an adult man with Graves' ophthalmopathy. The chain is built from TRBV25-1 and TRBJ1-6; D is possibly TRBD1 (6 bases). DNA for the CDR3: TGTGCCAGCTCAGGGGTGCACAGGGAAAATTCACCCCTCCACTTT. Translated: CASSGVHRENSPLHF.